Reported below is one T cell receptor (beta chain). Its binding antigen is unknown. The record has no base qualities; no much larger clone is one base away. Spanning cysteine to phenylalanine, the CDR3 consists of 15 amino acids. The only DNA kept is the CDR3, 45 bases in frame from the first base. The germline V gene provides CDR1 SGHRS and CDR2 YFSETQ. Germline trimming: 0 bases from V, 6 bases from J; junction bases outside gene matches: 8. Collaborating institutions collected whole blood in K2EDTA tubes following their own protocols. For TCRbeta analysis, collaborator samples were shipped as frozen whole blood, as isolated PBMCs, or as DNA extracted from either sample type. This record comes from a study of blood T cell repertoires in COVID-19 (dated by TCRdb to the early 2020s). For context, the study as a whole: The collaborator samples originated in the United States, Italy and Spain and spanned the acute and convalescent phases of COVID-19. The prospective study material was composed of cDNA or gDNA derived from T cells, B-cell-depleted T cells, or PBMCs. The dataset comprised deeply sampled blood TCRbeta repertoires from subjects exposed to, actively infected with, or recovered from COVID-19. A freely available public database, intended as a resource for researchers studying the immune response to SARS-CoV-2, is where the repertoires were released. Samples came from the ongoing ImmuneRACE study (first 160 participants) plus 1,254 subjects from 6 global collaborators. Nearly every sample came with metadata listing a de-identified subject ID, COVID-19 status, age in years and sex. Where available, HLA class I and class II types were taken from metadata supplied by the sample provider and were not determined by assay-based typing. General conclusions and limits of the study: The amount of clinical and demographic metadata varied by source and participant and was provided uncurated.

The immunoSEQ Assay, a bias-controlled multiplex PCR, was used to amplify TCRbeta CDR3 regions from genomic DNA. For the original study's pipeline: Within the assay, amplification of reference gene primers was used to estimate how many nucleated cells each sample contained. To quantify the absolute abundance of each unique TCRbeta CDR3 rearrangement, sequence reads were collapsed and filtered. For each sample, productive Simpson clonality was calculated as the square root of Simpson's diversity index across productive rearrangements. This immuneACCESS table, as held by TCRdb, lists in-frame sequences with V and J called but not all clones. Of the missing ones, under half trace to an unresolved V gene in checked studies; the others have no known cause. V and J calls and clone size are given by that table; D and trimming were obtained from the DNA. Here the sample has under 90,000 clones; about 80% occur a single time. The leading ten clones occupy less than 45% of the sample.

Specimen: peripheral blood. The sequence links TRBV5-1 to TRBJ2-7, with 8 junctional bases fitting TRBD2. The TCR sequence derives from a man of 80 years or more with acute or convalescent COVID-19. The sequence in DNA is TGCGCCAGCAGCTTGGACGTCGGGAGGGCCTCCGAGCAGTACTTC. Its product reads: CASSLDVGRASEQYF.